This TCR beta chain was sequenced during a study of CD8 T cells in Susac syndrome. Whole-study findings and limits: The relatively small number of individuals in the TCR sequencing and HLA analysis was acknowledged by the study.

As for this clonotype: No antigen is known for it.

Sequencing of TCR beta covered CD8+ and CD4+ T cells obtained from blood. The CD8+ and CD4+ T cells were negatively isolated, with the TEMRA cells enriched by FACS. Germline-derived CDR1 and CDR2 are SQVTM and ANQGSEA. The V end was cut by 6 bases, the J end by 8 bases, with 8 bases between. This CDR3 comprises 10 residues. With random hexamers, 0.5 to 1 ug RNA was reverse transcribed. The authors amplified TCR beta CDR3 across 54 Vbeta and 13 Jbeta using immunoSEQ multiplex PCR. TCRdb redid the calling of the immunoSEQ multiplex PCR reads with MiXCR, one entry per CDR3 protein. The data contain about 190,000 distinct CDR3 sequences, approximately 94% of them singletons.

Material: CD4+ T cells from PBMCs. The chain links TRBV29-1 to TRBJ2-4; D unclear. The TCR comes from a human donor in good health. CDR3 protein: CSVFKDIQYF. The CDR3 nucleotides are TGCAGCGTCTTCAAGGACATTCAGTACTTC.